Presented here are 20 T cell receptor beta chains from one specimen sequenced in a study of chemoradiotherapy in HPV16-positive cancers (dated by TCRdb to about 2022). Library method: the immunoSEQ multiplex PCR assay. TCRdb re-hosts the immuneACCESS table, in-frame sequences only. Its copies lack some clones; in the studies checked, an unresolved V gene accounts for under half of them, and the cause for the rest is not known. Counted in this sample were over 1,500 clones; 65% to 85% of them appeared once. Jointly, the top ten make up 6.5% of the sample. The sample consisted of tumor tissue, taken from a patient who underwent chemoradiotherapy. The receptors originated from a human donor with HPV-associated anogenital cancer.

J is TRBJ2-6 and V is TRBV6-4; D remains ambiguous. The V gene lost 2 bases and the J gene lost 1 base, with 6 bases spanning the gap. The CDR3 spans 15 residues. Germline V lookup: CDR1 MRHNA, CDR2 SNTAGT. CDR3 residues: CASSDGGSGANVLTF. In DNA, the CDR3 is TGTGCCAGCAGTGACGGTGGGTCTGGGGCCAACGTCCTGACTTTC.

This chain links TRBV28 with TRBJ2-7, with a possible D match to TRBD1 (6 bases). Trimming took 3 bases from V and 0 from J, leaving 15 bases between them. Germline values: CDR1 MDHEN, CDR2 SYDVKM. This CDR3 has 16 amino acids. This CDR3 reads CASSFMAAGASYEQYF. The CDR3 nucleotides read TGTGCCAGCAGTTTTATGGCGGCAGGGGCCTCCTACGAGCAGTACTTC.

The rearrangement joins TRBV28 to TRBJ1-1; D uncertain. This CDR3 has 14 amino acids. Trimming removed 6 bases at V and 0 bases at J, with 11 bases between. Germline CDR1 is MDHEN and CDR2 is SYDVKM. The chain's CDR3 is CASRYSKVNTEAFF. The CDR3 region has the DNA TGTGCCAGCAGGTATAGTAAGGTGAACACTGAAGCTTTCTTT.

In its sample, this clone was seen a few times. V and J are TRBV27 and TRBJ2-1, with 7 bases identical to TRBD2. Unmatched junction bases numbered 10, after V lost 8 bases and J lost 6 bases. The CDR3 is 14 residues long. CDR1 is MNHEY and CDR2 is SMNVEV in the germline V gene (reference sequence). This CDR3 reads CASGAGRRGNEQFF. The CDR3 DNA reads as TGTGCCAGCGGAGCGGGACGACGAGGCAATGAGCAGTTCTTC.

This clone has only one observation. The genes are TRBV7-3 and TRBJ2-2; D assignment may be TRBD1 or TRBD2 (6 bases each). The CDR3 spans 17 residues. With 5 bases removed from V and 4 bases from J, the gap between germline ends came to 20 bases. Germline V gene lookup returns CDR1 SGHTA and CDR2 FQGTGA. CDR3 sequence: CASSPIRGEYGTGELFF. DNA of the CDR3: TGTGCCAGCAGCCCGATAAGGGGGGAGTACGGCACCGGGGAGCTGTTTTTT.

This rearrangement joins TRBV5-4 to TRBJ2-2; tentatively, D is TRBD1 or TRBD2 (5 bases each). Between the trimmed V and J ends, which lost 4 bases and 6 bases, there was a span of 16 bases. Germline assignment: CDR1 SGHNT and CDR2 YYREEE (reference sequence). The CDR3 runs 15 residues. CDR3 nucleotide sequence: TGTGCCAGCAGCCCCGGGGCCCTCGGGTCCGGGGAGCTGTTTTTT. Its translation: CASSPGALGSGELFF.

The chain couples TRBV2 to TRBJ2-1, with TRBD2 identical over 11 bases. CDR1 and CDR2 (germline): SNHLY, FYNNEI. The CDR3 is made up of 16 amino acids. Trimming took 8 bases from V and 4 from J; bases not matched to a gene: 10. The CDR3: CASGRLAGGRYNEQFF. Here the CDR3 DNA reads TGTGCCAGCGGGCGCCTAGCGGGGGGCCGGTACAATGAGCAGTTCTTC.

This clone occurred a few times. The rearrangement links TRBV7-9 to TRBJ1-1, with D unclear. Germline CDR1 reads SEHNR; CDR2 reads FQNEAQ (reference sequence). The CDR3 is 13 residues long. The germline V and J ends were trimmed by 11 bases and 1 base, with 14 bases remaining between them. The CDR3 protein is CAVEPRENTEAFF. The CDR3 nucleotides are TGTGCCGTCGAACCCCGGGAGAACACTGAAGCTTTCTTT.

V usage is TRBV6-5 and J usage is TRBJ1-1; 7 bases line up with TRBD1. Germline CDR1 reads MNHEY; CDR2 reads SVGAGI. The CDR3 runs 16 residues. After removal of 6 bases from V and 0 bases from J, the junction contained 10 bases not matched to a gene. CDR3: CASRYRGSGVNTEAFF. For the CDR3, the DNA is TGTGCCAGCAGATACAGGGGATCGGGGGTGAACACTGAAGCTTTCTTT.

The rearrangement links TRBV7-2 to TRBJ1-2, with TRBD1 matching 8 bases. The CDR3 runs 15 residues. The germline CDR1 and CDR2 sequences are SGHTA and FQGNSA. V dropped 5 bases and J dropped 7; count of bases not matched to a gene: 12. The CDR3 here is CASSPKTGQGAGYTF. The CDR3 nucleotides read TGTGCCAGCAGCCCAAAGACCGGGCAGGGGGCTGGCTACACCTTC.

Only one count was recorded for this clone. This CDR3 reads CASSRDGGTSGIRETQYF. The CDR3 nucleotides read TGTGCCAGCAGTCGGGACGGCGGGACTAGCGGGATCAGAGAGACCCAGTACTTC. The chain employs TRBV2 and TRBJ2-5; TRBD2 matches at 13 bases. CDR1 and CDR2 from the germline V gene are SNHLY and FYNNEI. The CDR3 covers 18 residues. The V and J ends lost 5 bases and 4 bases, in that order; junction bases with no gene match: 13.

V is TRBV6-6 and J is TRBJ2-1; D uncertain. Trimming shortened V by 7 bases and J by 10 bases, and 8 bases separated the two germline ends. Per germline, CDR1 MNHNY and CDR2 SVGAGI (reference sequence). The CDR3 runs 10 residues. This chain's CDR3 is CASKGLEQFF. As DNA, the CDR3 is TGTGCCAGCAAAGGCCTAGAGCAGTTCTTC.

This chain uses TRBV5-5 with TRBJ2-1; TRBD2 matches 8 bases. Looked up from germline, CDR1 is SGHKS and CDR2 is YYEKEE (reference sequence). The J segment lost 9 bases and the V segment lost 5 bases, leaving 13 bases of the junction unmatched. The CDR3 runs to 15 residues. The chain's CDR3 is CASRKMTGGYAEQFF. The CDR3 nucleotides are TGTGCCAGCAGGAAGATGACGGGAGGGTACGCTGAGCAGTTCTTC.

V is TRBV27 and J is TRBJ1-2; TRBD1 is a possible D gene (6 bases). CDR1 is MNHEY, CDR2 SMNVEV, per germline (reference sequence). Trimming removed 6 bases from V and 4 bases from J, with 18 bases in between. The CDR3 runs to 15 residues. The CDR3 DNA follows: TGTGCCAGCAGCCTACGGGGGGGGCTGACCTATGGCTACACCTTC. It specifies CASSLRGGLTYGYTF.

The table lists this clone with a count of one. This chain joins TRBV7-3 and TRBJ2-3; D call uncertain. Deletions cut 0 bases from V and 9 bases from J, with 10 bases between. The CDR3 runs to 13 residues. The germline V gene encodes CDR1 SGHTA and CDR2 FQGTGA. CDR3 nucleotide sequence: TGTGCCAGCAGCTTAACCGCCGGAAAGACGCAGTATTTT. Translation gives CASSLTAGKTQYF.

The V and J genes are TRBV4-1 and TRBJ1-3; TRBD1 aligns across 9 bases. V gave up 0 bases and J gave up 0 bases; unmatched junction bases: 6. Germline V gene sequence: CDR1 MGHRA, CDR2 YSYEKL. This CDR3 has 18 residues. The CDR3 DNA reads TGCGCCAGCAGCCAAGATCCCGGGACAGGGACCTCTGGAAACACCATATATTTT. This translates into CASSQDPGTGTSGNTIYF.

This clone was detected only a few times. DNA of the CDR3: TGTGCCAGCAGCTCGGCTAGCGGGACAGAGACCCAGTACTTC. Translated: CASSSASGTETQYF. The J gene is TRBJ2-5, the V gene TRBV7-2, with 9 bases matching TRBD2. The germline CDR1 and CDR2 sequences are SGHTA and FQGNSA. The CDR3 totals 14 residues. After removal of 4 bases from V and 4 bases from J, the junction contained 4 bases not matched to a gene.

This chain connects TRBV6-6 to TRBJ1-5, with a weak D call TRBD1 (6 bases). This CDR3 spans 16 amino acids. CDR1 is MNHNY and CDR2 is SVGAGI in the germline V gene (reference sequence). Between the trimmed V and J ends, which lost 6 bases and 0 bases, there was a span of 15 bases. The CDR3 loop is CASSPTGTNSNQPQHF. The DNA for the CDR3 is TGTGCCAGCAGCCCAACCGGGACAAATAGCAATCAGCCCCAGCATTTT.

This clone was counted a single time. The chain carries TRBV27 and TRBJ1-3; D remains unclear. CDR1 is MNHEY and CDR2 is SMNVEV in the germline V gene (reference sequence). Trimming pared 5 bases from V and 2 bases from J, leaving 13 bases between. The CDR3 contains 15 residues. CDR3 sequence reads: CASSERALPGNTIYF. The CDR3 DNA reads TGTGCCAGCAGTGAAAGGGCTCTTCCTGGAAACACCATATATTTT.

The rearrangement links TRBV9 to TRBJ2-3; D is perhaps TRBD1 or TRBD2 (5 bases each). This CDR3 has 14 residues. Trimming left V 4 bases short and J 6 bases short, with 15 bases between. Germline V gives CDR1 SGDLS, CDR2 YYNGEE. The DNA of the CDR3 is TGTGCCAGCAGCCTGGGACCTATACTCGATACGCAGTATTTT. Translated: CASSLGPILDTQYF.